This T cell receptor beta chain was documented in a study of T cells in tuberculosis. Study-wide context: T cells were selected with CD1B tetramers loaded with glucose monomycolate.

Study outcomes and limitations: The stringent gate may have excluded weak CD1B-GMM tetramer binders.

Sorting used thawed, overnight-rested PBMC stained with anti-CD3, a viability dye and GMM-loaded CD1B tetramer. The lipid loaded on the CD1B tetramers was C32 glucose monomycolate from Rhodococcus equi. Tetramer-sorted PBMC had been CD14 monocyte-depleted before freezing. From each donor, some 100,000 tetramer-negative cells were sorted. The CDR3 length is 16 residues. Trimming stripped 0 bases from V and 2 bases from J, with 11 bases between. Germline V gene lookup returns CDR1 MNHNS and CDR2 SASEGT. Profiling relied on immunoSEQ multiplex PCR, and the TCRdb table lists in-frame clones only, not all of them. The sample includes approximately 60,000 clones, 81% of them seen just once.

Sequenced input: CD1b-GMM tetramer-negative cells sorted from PBMCs. This chain connects TRBV6-1 to TRBJ1-5, with TRBD1 as a possible D gene (6 bases). This receptor was taken from an adult woman with latent tuberculosis. In DNA, the CDR3 is TGTGCCAGCAGTGAAGCCCGGGCAGGGGGCAATCAGCCCCAGCATTTT. Residues: CASSEARAGGNQPQHF.